Each of the 26 T cell receptor beta chains below was sequenced from the same sample in a study of early T cells in non-severe SARS-CoV-2 infection. MiXCR was run by TCRdb on the 5' RACE reads, yielding one entry per CDR3 protein. Seen here are tens of thousands of distinct CDR3 sequences, roughly an eighth observed once, and the top ten hold more than 15%. The specimen was whole blood. The receptors derive from an adult who was a healthcare worker with PCR-confirmed SARS-CoV-2 infection or an uninfected control (not recorded which).

The V call is TRBV20-1, the J call TRBJ2-1; D not certain. Germline CDR1 and CDR2: DFQATT and SNEGSKA (reference sequence). Trimming removed 4 bases at V and 0 bases at J, with 13 bases between. The CDR3 loop spans 15 amino acids. In DNA form, the CDR3 reads TGCAGTGCTATCCCCTCGAGTAACTCCTACAATGAGCAGTTCTTC. Translation: CSAIPSSNSYNEQFF.

There are many counts of this clonotype. V is TRBV6-6 and J is TRBJ2-5; D is possibly TRBD2 (5 bases). Germline assignment: CDR1 MNHNY and CDR2 SVGAGI (reference sequence). Between the trimmed V and J ends, which lost 6 bases and 0 bases, there was a span of 26 bases. This CDR3 region has 19 residues. CDR3: CASSLVISGLPGYQETQYF. The CDR3 bases are TGTGCCAGCAGCCTCGTGATCTCCGGACTCCCCGGGTACCAAGAGACCCAGTACTTC.

This clonotype was observed at least ten times. The chain is built from TRBV29-1 and TRBJ1-1; 8 bases map to TRBD1. The germline V gene has CDR1 SQVTM and CDR2 ANQGSEA. V gave up 5 bases and J gave up 0 bases; unmatched junction bases: 2. The CDR3 totals 13 residues. CDR3 DNA sequence: TGCAGCGTTAGACAGGGGTTGAACACTGAAGCTTTCTTT. It translates to CSVRQGLNTEAFF.

V gene TRBV4-1 combines with J gene TRBJ1-1; the D gene is possibly TRBD1 (5 bases). V was clipped by 0 bases and J by 4 bases, with 15 bases between them. Germline loops: CDR1 MGHRA, CDR2 YSYEKL. There are 16 residues in the CDR3. The CDR3 DNA reads as TGCGCCAGCAGCCAAGATCGTAAAGGCGGGGGCACTGAAGCTTTCTTT. Protein product: CASSQDRKGGGTEAFF.

The V and J genes are TRBV6-2 or TRBV6-3 and TRBJ2-7, with TRBD2 matching 7 bases. V was pared by 7 bases and J by 0 bases, with 6 bases of the junction left unmatched. The CDR3 contains 14 residues. From germline, CDR1 is MNHEY and CDR2 SVGEGT. The CDR3: CASNGGGSSYEQYF. The CDR3, as DNA: TGTGCCAGCAATGGGGGGGGAAGCTCCTACGAGCAGTACTTC.

This clonotype was counted only a few times. This sequence joins TRBV12-5 and TRBJ1-2, with a possible D match to TRBD1 (6 bases). The CDR3 totals 14 residues. V was trimmed by 4 bases and J by 7 bases, leaving 16 bases between them. Germline V gene data show CDR1 as LGHNT and CDR2 as FRNRAP. Here the CDR3 reads CASGSDGTYFGYTF. CDR3 nucleotide sequence: TGTGCTAGTGGTTCGGACGGGACATACTTTGGCTACACCTTC.

This clonotype was observed a handful of times. The V call is TRBV2, the J call TRBJ2-1; perhaps TRBD2 as D (5 bases). V was cut by 6 bases and J by 8 bases, with 8 bases left in between. The CDR3 runs 11 residues. Germline CDR1 and CDR2: SNHLY and FYNNEI. The CDR3 loop is CASRAGYEQFF. The CDR3 bases are TGTGCCAGCAGGGCGGGTTATGAGCAGTTCTTC.

This chain links TRBV4-1 with TRBJ1-1, with D maybe TRBD1 (6 bases). CDR1 and CDR2 (germline): MGHRA, YSYEKL. The CDR3 consists of 19 residues. V was pared by 4 bases and J by 4 bases, with 28 bases between. For the CDR3, the DNA is TGCGCCAGCAGCCTTGAGGCGGGGGGGCGTAGAGGCTCCAGCACTGAAGCTTTCTTT. Translation gives CASSLEAGGRRGSSTEAFF.

This clonotype was recorded at least ten times. V gene TRBV10-2 combines with J gene TRBJ2-7; tentatively, D is TRBD2 (6 bases). The CDR3 contains 14 residues. Deletions cut 7 bases from V and 6 bases from J, with 19 bases between. Germline V gene lookup returns CDR1 WSHSY and CDR2 SAAADI. This CDR3 is CASKVAGKSREQYF. In DNA, the CDR3 is TGCGCCAGCAAAGTGGCGGGAAAATCGCGCGAGCAGTACTTC.

This clonotype was seen only a few times. J is TRBJ2-5 and V is TRBV7-6; TRBD2 matches at 13 bases. J was trimmed by 3 bases and V by 5 bases; bases with no gene match: 6. The CDR3 has 16 amino acids. Germline V lookup: CDR1 SGHVS, CDR2 FNYEAQ. CDR3 protein: CASSPGLAGDEETQYF. CDR3 DNA: TGTGCCAGCAGCCCCGGACTAGCGGGGGACGAAGAGACCCAGTACTTC.

Many counts were recorded for this clonotype. The J gene is TRBJ2-2, the V gene TRBV29-1; 7 bases line up with TRBD2. The CDR3 has 14 residues. Germline CDR1 reads SQVTM; CDR2 reads ANQGSEA. The V segment lost 5 bases and the J segment 0 bases; nucleotides outside the gene matches: 3. The CDR3 DNA reads TGCAGCGTTAGGGAGGGTTCGAACACCGGGGAGCTGTTTTTT. Translation gives CSVREGSNTGELFF.

The chain joins TRBV18 to TRBJ1-5; TRBD1 agrees at 7 bases. The ends lost 4 bases at V and 4 bases at J; junction bases unmatched: 1. The CDR3 has 13 residues. Germline V CDR1 and CDR2: KGHSH, LQKENI. DNA of the CDR3: TGTGCCAGCTCACTACAGGGGAATCAGCCCCAGCATTTT. It encodes CASSLQGNQPQHF.

This clonotype was recorded many times. The rearrangement links TRBV4-3 to TRBJ2-6; D unresolved. The germline gives CDR1 LGHNA, CDR2 YSLEER. V lost 1 base, J lost 1 base, and 2 bases lay in between. The CDR3 runs 14 residues. This CDR3 is CASSQVSGANVLTF. In DNA, the CDR3 is TGCGCCAGCAGCCAAGTTTCTGGGGCCAACGTCCTGACTTTC.

The gene calls are TRBV25-1 and TRBJ2-7; D is undetermined. The germline CDR1 and CDR2 sequences are MGHDK and SYGVNS. The CDR3 is 11 amino acids. V gave up 11 bases and J gave up 7 bases, with 15 bases separating them. The chain's CDR3 is CASARSWEQYF. For the CDR3, the DNA is TGTGCCTCCGCTCGATCTTGGGAGCAGTACTTC.

In this sample, this clonotype turned up a few times. This chain joins TRBV12-3 or TRBV12-4 and TRBJ1-2; D gene unclear. The CDR3 loop spans 14 amino acids. V was cut by 3 bases and J by 4 bases, with 12 bases left in between. The CDR3 coding sequence is TGTGCCAGCAGTTTGGGGAAAGACATCTATGGCTACACCTTC. Amino acids: CASSLGKDIYGYTF.

The table lists this clonotype with many counts. The rearrangement uses TRBV15 and TRBJ2-7; D assignment may be TRBD1 or TRBD2 (5 bases each). Trimming took 0 bases from V and 10 from J, leaving 10 bases between them. The CDR3 is 12 residues long. Per germline, CDR1 LNHNV and CDR2 YYDKDF (reference sequence). The CDR3 here is CATSRDGTKQYF. CDR3 bases: TGTGCCACCAGCAGAGACGGGACGAAACAGTACTTC.

Concerning this clonotype itself: A much larger clone differs from this one at a single base, so this may be a read error. The chain employs TRBV28 and TRBJ2-2; 7 positions agree with TRBD2. The V segment lost 5 bases and the J segment 4 bases; nucleotides outside the gene matches: 7. Germline V gene lookup returns CDR1 MDHEN and CDR2 SYDVKM. The CDR3 sequence is 15 residues long. CDR3 coding DNA: TGTGCCAGCAGTGCCTTAGGGGAGGGCACCGGGGAGCTGTTTTTT. It encodes CASSALGEGTGELFF.

A few counts support this clonotype. This chain uses TRBV6-4 with TRBJ2-3, with 11 positions matching TRBD2. Trimming took 2 bases from V and 5 from J; bases not matched to a gene: 6. The V gene's germline CDR1 is MRHNA and CDR2 SNTAGT. CDR3 size: 16 residues. Here the CDR3 reads CASSDRSGGAGDTQYF. CDR3 bases: TGTGCCAGCAGTGACCGTAGCGGGGGGGCCGGAGATACGCAGTATTTT.

Concerning this clonotype: A much larger clone differs by one base, so this may be a read error. V gene TRBV7-9 combines with J gene TRBJ2-2; a possible D gene is TRBD1 (5 bases). In germline, CDR1 is SEHNR, CDR2 FQNEAQ (reference sequence). The CDR3 is made up of 15 amino acids. The CDR3 DNA sequence: TGTGTCAGCAGCCAAGGACACACGAACACCGGGGAGCTGTTTTTT. It is translated as CVSSQGHTNTGELFF.

V is TRBV10-3 and J is TRBJ2-1, with 11 positions matching TRBD2. Germline V gene sequence: CDR1 ENHRY, CDR2 SYGVKD. There are 14 residues in the CDR3. Trimming at V came to 10 bases and at J to 4 bases, leaving 6 bases not matched to a gene. The CDR3 reads CATTLAGGYNEQFF. The DNA for the CDR3 is TGTGCCACCACCCTAGCGGGGGGTTACAATGAGCAGTTCTTC.

This chain uses TRBV5-1 with TRBJ2-7; no reliable D call. The CDR3 extends over 12 amino acids. Trimming took off 1 base at V and 5 bases at J, with 7 bases between the two ends. From germline, CDR1 is SGHRS and CDR2 YFSETQ. The CDR3 is CASSLFQNEQYF. The CDR3, as DNA: TGCGCCAGCAGCTTGTTCCAAAACGAGCAGTACTTC. Full variable domain (remainder filled in from reference TRBV5-1 and TRBJ2-7): KAGVTQTPRYLIKTRGQQVTLSCSPISGHRSVSWYQQTPGQGLQFLFEYFSETQRNKGNFPGRFSGRQFSNSRSEMNVSTLELGDSALYLCASSLFQNEQYFGPGTRLTVT.

This chain uses TRBV7-9 with TRBJ1-5; possibly TRBD1 for D (5 bases). V lost 1 base and J lost 5, with 6 bases in between. The CDR3 length is 13 residues. CDR1 and CDR2 (germline): SEHNR, FQNEAQ (reference sequence). The CDR3 bases are TGTGCCAGCAGCTTAGGGGGGGATCAGCCCCAGCATTTT. It encodes CASSLGGDQPQHF.

This clonotype occurred a few times. The J gene is TRBJ2-1, the V gene TRBV5-5, with TRBD1 matching 7 bases. CDR3 length equals 13 residues. V was clipped by 4 bases and J by 10 bases; unmatched bases: 8. In germline, CDR1 is SGHKS, CDR2 YYEKEE (reference sequence). DNA for the CDR3: TGTGCCAGCAGCCGGGACAGAAAAGGCGAGCAGTTCTTC. Protein product: CASSRDRKGEQFF.

The rearrangement joins TRBV6-2 or TRBV6-3 to TRBJ2-1; 8 bases match TRBD2. The CDR3 covers 14 residues. CDR1 is MNHEY and CDR2 is SVGEGT in the germline V gene. The V and J ends lost 6 bases and 5 bases, in that order; junction bases with no gene match: 6. This CDR3 is CASSLSGIDNEQFF. The CDR3 nucleotides are TGTGCCAGCAGCCTTAGCGGGATCGACAATGAGCAGTTCTTC.

This clonotype appeared many times. V gene TRBV9 combines with J gene TRBJ2-5; 7 nucleotides align to TRBD2. The CDR3 loop spans 16 amino acids. From germline, CDR1 is SGDLS and CDR2 YYNGEE. With V trimmed by 0 bases and J by 2 bases, 7 bases remained unmatched. The CDR3: CASSVAPTSLQETQYF. The CDR3, as DNA: TGTGCCAGCAGCGTAGCCCCGACTAGCTTACAAGAGACCCAGTACTTC.

The V call is TRBV7-3, the J call TRBJ1-1; D possibly corresponds to TRBD1 (5 bases). The length of the CDR3 is 14 residues. The germline V and J ends were trimmed by 6 bases and 2 bases, with 13 bases remaining between them. CDR1 SGHTA and CDR2 FQGTGA come from the germline V gene. CDR3 in amino acids: CASRPGTANTEAFF. CDR3 DNA: TGTGCCAGCAGACCTGGGACGGCAAACACTGAAGCTTTCTTT. Complete variable domain (other parts from reference TRBV7-3 and TRBJ1-1): GAGVSQTPSNKVTEKGKYVELRCDPISGHTALYWYRQSLGQGPEFLIYFQGTGAADDSGLPNDRFFAVRPEGSVSTLKIQRTERGDSAVYLCASRPGTANTEAFFGQGTRLTVV.